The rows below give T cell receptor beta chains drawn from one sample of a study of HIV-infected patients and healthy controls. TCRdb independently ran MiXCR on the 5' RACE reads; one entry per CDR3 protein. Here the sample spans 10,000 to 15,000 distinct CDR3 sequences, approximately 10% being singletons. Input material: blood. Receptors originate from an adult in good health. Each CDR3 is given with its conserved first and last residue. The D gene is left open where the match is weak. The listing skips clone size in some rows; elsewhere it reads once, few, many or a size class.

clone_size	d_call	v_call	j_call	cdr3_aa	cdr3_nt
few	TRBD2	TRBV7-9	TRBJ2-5	CASSPIAGGETQYF	TGTGCCAGCTCCCCGATAGCGGGAGGTGAGACCCAGTACTTC
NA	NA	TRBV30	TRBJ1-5	CAWSVDGDQPQHF	TGTGCCTGGAGTGTAGATGGAGACCAGCCCCAGCATTTT
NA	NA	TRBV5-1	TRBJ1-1	CASSLGGAGGTEAFF	TGCGCCAGCAGCTTGGGGGGCGCGGGAGGCACTGAAGCTTTCTTT
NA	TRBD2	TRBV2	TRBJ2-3	CASSDLGLADTDTQYF	TGTGCCAGCAGTGATCTTGGACTAGCGGACACAGATACGCAGTATTTT
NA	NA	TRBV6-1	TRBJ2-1	CASRTGLPGNEQFF	TGTGCCAGCAGGACGGGACTTCCTGGGAATGAGCAGTTCTTC
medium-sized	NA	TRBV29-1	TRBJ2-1	CSVAPGQVQMRYNEQFF	TGCAGCGTTGCCCCCGGCCAGGTACAAATGAGGTACAATGAGCAGTTCTTC
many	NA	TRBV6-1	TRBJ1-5	CASSDRENQPQHF	TGTGCCAGCAGTGACAGGGAGAATCAGCCCCAGCATTTT
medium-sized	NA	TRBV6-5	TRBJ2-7	CASSYSGDPYEQYF	TGTGCCAGCAGTTACTCGGGCGATCCCTACGAGCAGTACTTC
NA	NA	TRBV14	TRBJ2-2	CASSQVISGELFF	TGTGCCAGCAGCCAAGTAATTTCCGGGGAGCTGTTTTTT
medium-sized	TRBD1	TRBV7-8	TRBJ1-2	CASSRRTGGYGYTF	TGTGCCAGCAGTCGCCGTACAGGGGGCTATGGCTACACCTTC
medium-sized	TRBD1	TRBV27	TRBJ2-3	CASSPGTGRGDTQYF	TGTGCCAGCAGTCCCGGGACAGGGCGAGGAGATACGCAGTATTTT
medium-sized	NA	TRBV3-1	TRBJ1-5	CASAGGYSNQPQHF	TGTGCCAGTGCGGGGGGATATAGCAATCAGCCCCAGCATTTT
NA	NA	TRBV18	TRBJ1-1	CASSRVSGTEAFF	TGTGCCAGCTCTCGAGTATCAGGCACTGAAGCTTTCTTT
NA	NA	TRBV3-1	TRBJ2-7	CASRQNPLGGEQYF	TGTGCCAGCAGACAGAACCCCCTAGGGGGCGAGCAGTACTTC
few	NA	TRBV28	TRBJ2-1	CASIEGSGPSSYNEQFF	TGTGCCAGCATTGAGGGGAGCGGGCCTTCCTCCTACAATGAGCAGTTCTTC
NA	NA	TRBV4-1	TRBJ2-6	CASSQIPGANVLTF	TGCGCCAGCAGCCAGATTCCTGGGGCCAACGTCCTGACTTTC
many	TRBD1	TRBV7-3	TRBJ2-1	CASSSTGQSYNEQFF	TGTGCCAGCAGCTCGACAGGGCAATCCTACAATGAGCAGTTCTTC
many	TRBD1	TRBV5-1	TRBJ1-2	CASSLEAGGGYGYTF	TGCGCCAGCAGCTTGGAGGCAGGGGGAGGATATGGCTACACCTTC
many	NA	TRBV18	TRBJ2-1	CASSVTRNEQFF	TGTGCCAGCTCAGTGACAAGAAATGAGCAGTTCTTC
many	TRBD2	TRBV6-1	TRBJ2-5	CASSAGLGREETQYF	TGTGCCAGCAGTGCAGGACTAGGAAGGGAAGAGACCCAGTACTTC
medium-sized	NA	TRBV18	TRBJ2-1	CASSPRTDYNEQFF	TGTGCCAGCTCACCACGGACGGACTACAATGAGCAGTTCTTC
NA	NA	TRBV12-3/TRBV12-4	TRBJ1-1	CASSLEWSGEAFF	TGTGCCAGCAGTTTAGAATGGTCGGGGGAAGCTTTCTTT
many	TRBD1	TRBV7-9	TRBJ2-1	CASSPQTGGGWNEQFF	TGTGCCAGCAGCCCACAGACAGGGGGCGGATGGAATGAGCAGTTCTTC
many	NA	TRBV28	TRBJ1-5	CASSRKSEEGQPQHF	TGTGCCAGCAGTAGAAAGTCGGAGGAGGGTCAGCCCCAGCATTTT
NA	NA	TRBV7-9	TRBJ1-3	CASSFGTDPGNTIYF	TGTGCCAGCAGCTTCGGAACCGATCCTGGAAACACCATATATTTT
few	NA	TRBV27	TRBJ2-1	CASSLSAEGEYNEQFF	TGTGCCAGCAGTTTATCGGCCGAAGGAGAATACAATGAGCAGTTCTTC
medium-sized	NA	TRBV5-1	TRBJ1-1	CASSLTSITEAFF	TGCGCCAGCAGCTTGACGAGCATCACTGAAGCTTTCTTT
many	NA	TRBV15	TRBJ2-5	CATSRDVETQYF	TGTGCCACCAGCAGAGACGTAGAGACCCAGTACTTC
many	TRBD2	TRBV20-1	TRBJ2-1	CSARGAAGAHEQFF	TGCAGTGCTAGAGGTGCGGCGGGAGCTCATGAGCAGTTCTTC
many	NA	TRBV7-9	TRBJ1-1	CASIDLNTEAFF	TGTGCCAGCATCGACTTGAACACTGAAGCTTTCTTT
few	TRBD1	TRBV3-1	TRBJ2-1	CASSRRDRGGGVQFF	TGTGCCAGCAGCCGGCGGGACAGGGGTGGGGGAGTGCAGTTCTTC